This paragraph reports one T cell receptor beta chain. Its antigen is unidentified. The protocol was immunoSEQ multiplex PCR, while the TCRdb copy is restricted to in-frame clones and leaves out a portion. In the table there are approximately 110,000 clones, around 86% of which are singletons. The record originates from a study of T cell responses to AZD1222 COVID-19 vaccine. Trimming removed 9 bases from V and 6 bases from J, with 5 bases in between. The CDR3 runs 10 residues. The germline V gene encodes CDR1 SNHLY and CDR2 FYNNEI. Findings and caveats of the study: No repertoire was sampled before or during the peak T cell response, only after it. At baseline, seropositivity was found in only six or seven AZD1222 recipients. Increased Spike-specific TCR breadth and depth were observed after two AZD1222 doses. Variant regions that are unmutated are reportedly the target of nearly half of spike-specific TCRs.

The sequence was obtained from an adult in good health. The chain joins TRBV2 to TRBJ1-4, with D unresolved. The sequences come from peripheral blood, collected on day 0 of AZD1222 vaccination. The CDR3 here is CASQYEKLFF. As DNA, the CDR3 is TGTGCCAGTCAATATGAAAAACTGTTTTTT.